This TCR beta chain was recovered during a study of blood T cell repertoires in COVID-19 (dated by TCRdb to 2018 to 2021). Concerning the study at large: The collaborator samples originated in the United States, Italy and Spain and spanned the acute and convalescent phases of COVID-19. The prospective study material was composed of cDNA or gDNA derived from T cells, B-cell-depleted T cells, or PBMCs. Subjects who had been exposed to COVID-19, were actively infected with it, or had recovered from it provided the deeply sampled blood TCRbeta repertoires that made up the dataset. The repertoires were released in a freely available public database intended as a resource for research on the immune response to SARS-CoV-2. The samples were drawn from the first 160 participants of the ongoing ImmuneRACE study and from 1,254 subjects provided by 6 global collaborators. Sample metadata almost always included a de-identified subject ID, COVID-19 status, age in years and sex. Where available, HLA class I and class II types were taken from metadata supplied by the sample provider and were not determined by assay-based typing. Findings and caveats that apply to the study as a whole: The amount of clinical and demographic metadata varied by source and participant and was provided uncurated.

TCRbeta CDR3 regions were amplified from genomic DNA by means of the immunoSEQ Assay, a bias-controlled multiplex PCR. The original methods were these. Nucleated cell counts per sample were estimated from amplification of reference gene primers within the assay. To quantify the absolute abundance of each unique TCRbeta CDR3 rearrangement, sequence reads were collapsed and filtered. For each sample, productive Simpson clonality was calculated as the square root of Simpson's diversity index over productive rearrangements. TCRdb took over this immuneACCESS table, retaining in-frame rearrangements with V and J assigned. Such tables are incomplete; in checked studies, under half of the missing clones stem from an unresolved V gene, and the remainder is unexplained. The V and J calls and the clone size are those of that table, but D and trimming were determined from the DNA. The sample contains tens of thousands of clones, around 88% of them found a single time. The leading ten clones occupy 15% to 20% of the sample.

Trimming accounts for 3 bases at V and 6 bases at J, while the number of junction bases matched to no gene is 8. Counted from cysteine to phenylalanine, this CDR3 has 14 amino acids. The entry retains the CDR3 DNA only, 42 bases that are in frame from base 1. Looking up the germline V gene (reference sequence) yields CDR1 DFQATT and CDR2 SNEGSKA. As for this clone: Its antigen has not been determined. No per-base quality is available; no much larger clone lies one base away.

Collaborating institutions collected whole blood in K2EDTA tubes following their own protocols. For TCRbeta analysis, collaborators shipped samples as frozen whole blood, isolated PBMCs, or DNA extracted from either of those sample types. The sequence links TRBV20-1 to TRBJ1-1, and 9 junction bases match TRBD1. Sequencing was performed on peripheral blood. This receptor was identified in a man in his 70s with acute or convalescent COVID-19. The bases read TGCAGTGCTAGTCCGCCGGGACAGGGCCCTGAAGCTTTCTTT. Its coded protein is CSASPPGQGPEAFF.